The TCR beta chain described here comes from a study of blood T cell repertoires in COVID-19. For the study at large: The United States, Italy and Spain were the sources of the acute and convalescent COVID-19 samples. Sample material is recorded as cDNA or gDNA derived from T cells, B-cell-depleted T cells, or PBMCs.

V was clipped by 0 bases and J by 6 bases; unmatched bases: 12. From germline, CDR1 is SGHTS and CDR2 YDEGEE. This CDR3 spans 16 amino acids. This clone was found once. Original handling: Reference gene primer amplification gave nucleated cell count estimates. Sequencing used immunoSEQ multiplex PCR; TCRdb keeps in-frame clones, though not all of them. V, J and clone size reflect that table, while D and trimming were determined from the DNA. In the table there are 130,000 to 150,000 clones, approximately 90% of which are singletons. The clonotype was recovered from a woman between 40 and 55 years old with acute or convalescent COVID-19. The chain carries TRBV5-8 and TRBJ2-7; 7 nucleotides align to TRBD2. Sequencing was carried out using peripheral blood. Here the CDR3 reads CASSLEGGTIFFEQYF. The CDR3 DNA sequence: TGTGCCAGCAGCTTGGAGGGTGGGACTATTTTCTTCGAGCAGTACTTC.